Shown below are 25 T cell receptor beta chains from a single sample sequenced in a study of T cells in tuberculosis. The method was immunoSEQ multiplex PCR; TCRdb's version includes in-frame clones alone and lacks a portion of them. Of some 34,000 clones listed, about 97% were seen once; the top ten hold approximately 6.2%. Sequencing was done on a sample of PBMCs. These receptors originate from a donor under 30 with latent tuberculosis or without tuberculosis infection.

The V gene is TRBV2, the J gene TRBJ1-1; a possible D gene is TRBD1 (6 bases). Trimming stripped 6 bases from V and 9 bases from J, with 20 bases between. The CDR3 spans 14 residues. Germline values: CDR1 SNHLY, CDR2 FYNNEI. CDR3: CASSEYRDTRKAFF. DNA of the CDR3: TGTGCCAGCAGCGAATACCGGGACACCCGGAAAGCTTTCTTT.

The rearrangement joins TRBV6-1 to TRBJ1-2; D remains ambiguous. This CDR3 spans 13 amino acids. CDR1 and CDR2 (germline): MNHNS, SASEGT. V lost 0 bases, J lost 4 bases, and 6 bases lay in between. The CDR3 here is CASSEAASYGYTF. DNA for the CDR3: TGTGCCAGCAGTGAAGCAGCTAGCTATGGCTACACCTTC.

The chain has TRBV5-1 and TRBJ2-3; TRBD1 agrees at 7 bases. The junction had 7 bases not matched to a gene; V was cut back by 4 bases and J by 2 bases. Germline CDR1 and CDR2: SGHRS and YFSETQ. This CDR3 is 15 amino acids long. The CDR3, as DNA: TGCGCCAGCAGCACTGGGACAGTACACACAGATACGCAGTATTTT. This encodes CASSTGTVHTDTQYF.

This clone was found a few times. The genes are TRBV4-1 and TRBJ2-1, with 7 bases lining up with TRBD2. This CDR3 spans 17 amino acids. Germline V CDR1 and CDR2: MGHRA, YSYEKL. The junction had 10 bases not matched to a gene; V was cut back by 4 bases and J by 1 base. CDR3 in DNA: TGCGCCAGCAGCCCTCAACTTTTAGCGGGTTCCTACAATGAGCAGTTCTTC. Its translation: CASSPQLLAGSYNEQFF.

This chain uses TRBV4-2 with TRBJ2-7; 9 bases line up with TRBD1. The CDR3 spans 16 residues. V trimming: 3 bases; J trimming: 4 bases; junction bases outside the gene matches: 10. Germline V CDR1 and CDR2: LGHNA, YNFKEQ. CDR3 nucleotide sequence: TGTGCCAGCAGCCACTCCGGGACAGGGAGTTCGTACGAGCAGTACTTC. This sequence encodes CASSHSGTGSSYEQYF.

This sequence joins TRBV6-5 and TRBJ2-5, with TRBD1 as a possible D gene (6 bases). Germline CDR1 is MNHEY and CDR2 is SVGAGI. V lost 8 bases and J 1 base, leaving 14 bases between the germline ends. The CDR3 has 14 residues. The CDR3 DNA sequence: TGTGCCAGCGCACGGGACACGGTCCAAGAGACCCAGTACTTC. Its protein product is CASARDTVQETQYF.

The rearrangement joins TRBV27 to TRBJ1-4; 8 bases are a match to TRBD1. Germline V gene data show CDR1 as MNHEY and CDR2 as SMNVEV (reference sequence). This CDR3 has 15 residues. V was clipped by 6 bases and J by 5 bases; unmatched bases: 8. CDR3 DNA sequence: TGTGCCAGCAGCCCGGGACAGGAAGGAAATGAAAAACTGTTTTTT. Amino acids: CASSPGQEGNEKLFF. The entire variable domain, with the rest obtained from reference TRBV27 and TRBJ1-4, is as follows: EAQVTQNPRYLITVTGKKLTVTCSQNMNHEYMSWYRQDPGLGLRQIYYSMNVEVTDKGDVPEGYKVSRKEKRNFPLILESPSPNQTSLYFCASSPGQEGNEKLFFGSGTQLSVL.

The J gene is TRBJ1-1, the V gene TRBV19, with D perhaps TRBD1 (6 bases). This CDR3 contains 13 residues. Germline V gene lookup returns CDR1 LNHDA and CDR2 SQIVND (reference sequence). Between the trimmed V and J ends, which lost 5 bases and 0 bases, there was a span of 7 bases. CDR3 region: CASSGQLNTEAFF. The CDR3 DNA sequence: TGTGCCAGTAGTGGACAGCTGAACACTGAAGCTTTCTTT.

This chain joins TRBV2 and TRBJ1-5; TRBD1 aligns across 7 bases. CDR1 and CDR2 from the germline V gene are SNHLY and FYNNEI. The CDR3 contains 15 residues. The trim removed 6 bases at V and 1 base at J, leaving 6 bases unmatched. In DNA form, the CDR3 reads TGTGCCAGCAGATTAACAGGGGCGAGCAATCAGCCCCAGCATTTT. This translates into CASRLTGASNQPQHF.

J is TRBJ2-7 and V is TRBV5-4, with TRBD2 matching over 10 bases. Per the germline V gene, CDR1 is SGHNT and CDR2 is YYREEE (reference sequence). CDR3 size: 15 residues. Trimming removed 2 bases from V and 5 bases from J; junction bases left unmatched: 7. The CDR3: CASSLLAGRIHEQYF. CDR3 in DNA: TGTGCCAGCAGCTTACTAGCGGGAAGGATCCACGAGCAGTACTTC.

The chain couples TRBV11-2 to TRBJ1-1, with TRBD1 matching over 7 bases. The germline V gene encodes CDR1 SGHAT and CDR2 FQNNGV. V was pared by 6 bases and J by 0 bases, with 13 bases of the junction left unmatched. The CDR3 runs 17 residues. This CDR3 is CASRVPFRDSMNTEAFF. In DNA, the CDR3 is TGTGCCAGCAGGGTCCCATTCCGGGACAGCATGAACACTGAAGCTTTCTTT.

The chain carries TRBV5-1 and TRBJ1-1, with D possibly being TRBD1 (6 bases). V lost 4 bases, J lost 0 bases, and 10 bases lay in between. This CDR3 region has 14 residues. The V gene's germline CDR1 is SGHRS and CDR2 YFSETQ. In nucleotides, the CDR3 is TGCGCCAGCAGCCGGGGACAACTGAACACTGAAGCTTTCTTT. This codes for CASSRGQLNTEAFF.

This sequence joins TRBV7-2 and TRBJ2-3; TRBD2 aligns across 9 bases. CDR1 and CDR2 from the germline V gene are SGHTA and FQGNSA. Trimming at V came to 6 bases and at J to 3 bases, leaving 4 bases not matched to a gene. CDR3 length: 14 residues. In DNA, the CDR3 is TGTGCCAGCAGGCGGGGGGGCCGAACAGATACGCAGTATTTT. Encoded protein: CASRRGGRTDTQYF. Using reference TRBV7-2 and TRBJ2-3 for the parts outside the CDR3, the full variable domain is GAGVSQSPSNKVTEKGKDVELRCDPISGHTALYWYRQSLGQGLEFLIYFQGNSAPDKSGLPSDRFSAERTGGSVSTLTIQRTQQEDSAVYLCASRRGGRTDTQYFGPGTRLTVL.

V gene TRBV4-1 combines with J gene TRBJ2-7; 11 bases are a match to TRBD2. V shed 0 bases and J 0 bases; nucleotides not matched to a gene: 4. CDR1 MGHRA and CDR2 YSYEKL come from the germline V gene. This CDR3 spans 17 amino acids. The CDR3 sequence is CASSQEPTSGSSYEQYF. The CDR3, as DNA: TGCGCCAGCAGCCAAGAACCTACTAGCGGGAGCTCCTACGAGCAGTACTTC.

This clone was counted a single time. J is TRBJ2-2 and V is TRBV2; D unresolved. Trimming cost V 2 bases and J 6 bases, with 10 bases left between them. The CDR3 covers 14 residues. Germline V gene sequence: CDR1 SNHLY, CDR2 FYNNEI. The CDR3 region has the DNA TGTGCCAGCAGTGAATTATTAAGCTCCGGGGAGCTGTTTTTT. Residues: CASSELLSSGELFF.

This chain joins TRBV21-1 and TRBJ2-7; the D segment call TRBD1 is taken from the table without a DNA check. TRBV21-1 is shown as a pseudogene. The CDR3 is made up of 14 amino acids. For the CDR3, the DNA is TGTGCCAGCAGCAAAGGGGACAGATCTTACGAGCAGTACTTC. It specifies CASSKGDRSYEQYF.

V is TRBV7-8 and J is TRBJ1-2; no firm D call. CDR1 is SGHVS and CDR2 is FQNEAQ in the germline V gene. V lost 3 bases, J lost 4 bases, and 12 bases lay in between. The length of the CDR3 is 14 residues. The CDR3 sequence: CASSFLAEGYGYTF. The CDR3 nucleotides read TGTGCCAGCAGCTTCCTGGCCGAGGGCTATGGCTACACCTTC.

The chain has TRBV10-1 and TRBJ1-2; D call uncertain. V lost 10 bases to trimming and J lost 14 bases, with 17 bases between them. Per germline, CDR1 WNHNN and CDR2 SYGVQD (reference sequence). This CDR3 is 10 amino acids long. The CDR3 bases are TGCGCCACCACCGGACTCCGGTGTACCTTC. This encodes CATTGLRCTF.

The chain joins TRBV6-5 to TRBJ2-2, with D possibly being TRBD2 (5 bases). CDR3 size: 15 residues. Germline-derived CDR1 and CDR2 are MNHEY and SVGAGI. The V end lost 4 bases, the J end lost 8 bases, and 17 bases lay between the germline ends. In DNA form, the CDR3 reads TGTGCCAGCAGTTTCCGAGCCGGGGTATCTGGGGAGCTGTTTTTT. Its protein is CASSFRAGVSGELFF.

The CDR3 sequence: CSVDAEDTEAFF. In DNA, the CDR3 is TGCAGCGTTGATGCAGAGGACACTGAAGCTTTCTTT. The chain has TRBV29-1 and TRBJ1-1; D unresolved. V was cut by 3 bases and J by 3 bases, with 8 bases left in between. Germline CDR1 reads SQVTM; CDR2 reads ANQGSEA. The CDR3 contains 12 residues.

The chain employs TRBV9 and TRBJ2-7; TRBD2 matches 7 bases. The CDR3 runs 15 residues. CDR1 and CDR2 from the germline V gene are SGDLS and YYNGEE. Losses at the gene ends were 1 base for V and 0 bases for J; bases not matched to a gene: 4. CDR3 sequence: CASSVTSDFSYEQYF. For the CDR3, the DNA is TGTGCCAGCAGCGTAACTAGCGACTTCTCCTACGAGCAGTACTTC.

CDR3 amino acids: CASSFRQGDPYEQYF. For the CDR3, the DNA is TGTGCCAGCAGCTTTAGGCAGGGTGACCCCTACGAGCAGTACTTC. The gene calls are TRBV7-2 and TRBJ2-7; TRBD1 might be the D (5 bases). The V and J ends lost 3 bases and 2 bases respectively, with 14 bases between them. Germline-derived CDR1 and CDR2 are SGHTA and FQGNSA. The CDR3 sequence is 15 residues long.

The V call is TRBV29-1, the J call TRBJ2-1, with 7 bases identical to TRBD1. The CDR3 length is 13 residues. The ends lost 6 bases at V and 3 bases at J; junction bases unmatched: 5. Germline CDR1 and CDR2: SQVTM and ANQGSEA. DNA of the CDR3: TGCAGCGTCTTGGGGACAGACTACAATGAGCAGTTCTTC. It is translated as CSVLGTDYNEQFF.

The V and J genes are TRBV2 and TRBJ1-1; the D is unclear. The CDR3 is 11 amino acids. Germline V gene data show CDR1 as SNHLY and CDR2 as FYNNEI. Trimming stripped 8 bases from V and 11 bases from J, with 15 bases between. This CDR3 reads CASSVTNGAFF. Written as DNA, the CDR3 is TGTGCCAGCTCTGTTACAAACGGGGCTTTCTTT.

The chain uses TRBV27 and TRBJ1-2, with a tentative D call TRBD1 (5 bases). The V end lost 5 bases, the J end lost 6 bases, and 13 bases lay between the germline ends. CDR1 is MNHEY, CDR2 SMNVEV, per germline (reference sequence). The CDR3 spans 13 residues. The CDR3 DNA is TGTGCCAGCAGTCCGAGACGGGGGGATGGCTACACCTTC. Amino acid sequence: CASSPRRGDGYTF.